Listed here is a single TCR beta chain. Its antigen remains unknown. This sample was taken from a study of T-cell reconstitution after alpha-beta-depleted transplantation in children. Points from the study as a whole: Several patients had high TCRbeta diversity at day 60; it came from surviving recipient T cells and thymic progenitors. T cells produced anew were the main source of T-cell counts and diversity one year after transplant. About two months after transplant, alpha-beta T cells reportedly came from several hundred expanded graft clones.

There are 13 residues in the CDR3. Trimming pared 3 bases from V and 8 bases from J, leaving 13 bases between. Researchers prepared the TCRbeta library using unique molecular identifiers, the study reports. One entry per CDR3 protein results from TCRdb running MiXCR on the PCR reads. In the table there are just over 950,000 distinct CDR3 sequences, 25% to 35% of which are singletons. The TCR originated in a boy under two years old who had a stem cell transplant for SCID, so the T cells may come from the graft donor. The specimen was PBMCs, mostly from graft donor cells, collected 360 days after TCRalphabeta/CD19-depleted stem cell transplant. The chain joins TRBV12-3 or TRBV12-4 to TRBJ1-1; D call uncertain. In DNA, the CDR3 is TGTGCCAGCAGTTTTTTAGGCGGCAGGGAAGCTTTCTTT. Translated, it gives CASSFLGGREAFF.